What follows are 30 T cell receptor beta chains derived from one specimen sequenced in a study of glioma-infiltrating T cells. Amplification of TCR alpha and beta CDR3 regions from RNA used iRepertoire nested multiplex PCR. MiXCR, run by TCRdb on the multiplex PCR reads, gives a single entry per CDR3 protein. The data contain a few hundred thousand distinct CDR3 sequences, around 45% of them singletons. Source material: glioma tissue, nonneoplastic brain tissue, or PBMCs (not recorded which). The receptors come from a human donor with low-grade glioma or glioblastoma, undergoing nonglioma brain surgery, or in good health (not recorded which).

The genes are TRBV7-9 and TRBJ1-2, with 7 bases fitting TRBD1. This CDR3 spans 14 amino acids. J gave up 4 bases and V 5 bases, and 7 bases lay outside the gene matches. Germline V gives CDR1 SEHNR, CDR2 FQNEAQ (reference sequence). The CDR3 protein is CASSPYEGAYGYTF. As DNA, the CDR3 is TGTGCCAGCAGCCCTTATGAGGGGGCCTATGGCTACACCTTC.

The V and J genes are TRBV20-1 and TRBJ2-3; TRBD2 matches at 9 bases. Germline V CDR1 and CDR2: DFQATT, SNEGSKA (reference sequence). CDR3 length equals 13 residues. V dropped 6 bases and J dropped 2; count of bases not matched to a gene: 3. DNA for the CDR3: TGCAGTGCCCTAGCGGGATTCACAGATACGCAGTATTTT. Translation gives CSALAGFTDTQYF.

The J gene is TRBJ1-1, the V gene TRBV5-1; 8 bases are shared with TRBD1. With V trimmed by 4 bases and J by 3 bases, 14 bases remained unmatched. This CDR3 has 17 residues. The germline V gene encodes CDR1 SGHRS and CDR2 YFSETQ. Here the CDR3 reads CASSQQRSQGADTEAFF. CDR3 coding DNA: TGCGCCAGCAGCCAACAACGGTCGCAGGGGGCGGACACTGAAGCTTTCTTT.

The chain combines TRBV27 with TRBJ2-1, with D perhaps TRBD1 or TRBD2 (7 bases each). The V and J ends lost 2 bases and 9 bases respectively, with 20 bases between them. This CDR3 spans 16 amino acids. Germline V gene sequence: CDR1 MNHEY, CDR2 SMNVEV (reference sequence). The DNA for the CDR3 is TGTGCCAGCAGTTTAATGGGGGGGAGGGGGCGTGTTGAGCAGTTCTTC. Protein product: CASSLMGGRGRVEQFF.

This chain links TRBV11-1 with TRBJ1-2, with 8 bases identical to TRBD1. V shed 5 bases, J shed 6 bases, and the junction held 8 bases outside the gene matches. Germline V CDR1 and CDR2: SGHAT, FQDESV (reference sequence). CDR3 length: 14 residues. The CDR3 DNA is TGTGCCAGCAGCGCGGACAGGGTGAAACATGGCTACACCTTC. Translating it yields CASSADRVKHGYTF.

The CDR3, as DNA: TGTGCCAGCAGCTTCGAGCGAGATACGCAGTATTTT. Its protein product is CASSFERDTQYF. This chain joins TRBV5-6 and TRBJ2-3; the D is unclear. The CDR3 runs 12 residues. Germline CDR1 reads SGHDT; CDR2 reads YYEEEE. V was trimmed by 2 bases and J by 5 bases, leaving 6 bases between them. The full variable domain, completed using reference TRBV5-6 and TRBJ2-3, is DAGVTQSPTHLIKTRGQQVTLRCSPKSGHDTVSWYQQALGQGPQFIFQYYEEEERQRGNFPDRFSGHQFPNYSSELNVNALLLGDSALYLCASSFERDTQYFGPGTRLTVL.

This clonotype was seen at least ten times. The chain is built from TRBV27 and TRBJ2-5; possibly TRBD1 or TRBD2 for D (6 bases each). CDR3 length equals 15 residues. The V gene lost 3 bases and the J gene lost 5 bases, with 16 bases spanning the gap. Germline V gene sequence: CDR1 MNHEY, CDR2 SMNVEV (reference sequence). CDR3 loop: CASSFRQGRKETQYF. In DNA, the CDR3 is TGTGCCAGCAGTTTTCGGCAGGGGAGGAAGGAGACCCAGTACTTC.

Comments on this clonotype: A much larger clone lies a single base off, so this may be a read error. This CDR3 reads CASRTGAGYGDTQYF. CDR3 DNA: TGTGCCAGCAGAACCGGGGCAGGGTATGGCGATACGCAGTATTTT. The chain recombines TRBV25-1 with TRBJ2-3, with D possibly being TRBD1 or TRBD2 (5 bases each). The length of the CDR3 is 15 residues. With 6 bases removed from V and 6 bases from J, the gap between germline ends came to 19 bases. Germline V CDR1 and CDR2: MGHDK, SYGVNS.

The rearrangement joins TRBV7-2 to TRBJ2-1; D remains ambiguous. V dropped 5 bases and J dropped 1 base, with 15 bases sitting between them. This CDR3 has 16 residues. Germline CDR1 and CDR2: SGHTA and FQGNSA. The CDR3 DNA is TGTGCCAGCAGCCCACAGAGGCTAGTTTCCTACAATGAGCAGTTCTTC. Amino acid sequence: CASSPQRLVSYNEQFF.

This clonotype was found many times. The CDR3: CASSLWSYPQSGYTF. The CDR3 bases are TGTGCCAGCAGTTTATGGAGCTACCCTCAATCTGGCTACACCTTC. V and J are TRBV27 and TRBJ1-2; D unresolved. The CDR3 is 15 residues long. Germline CDR1 and CDR2: MNHEY and SMNVEV (reference sequence). Trimming cost V 1 base and J 7 bases, with 16 bases left between them.

In its sample, this clonotype was seen once. V usage is TRBV20-1 and J usage is TRBJ1-2; the D is unclear. Trimming left V 4 bases short and J 4 bases short, with 7 bases between. Germline CDR1 is DFQATT and CDR2 is SNEGSKA (reference sequence). The CDR3 is 11 residues long. The CDR3 spells CSANRSYGYTF. The CDR3 DNA sequence: TGCAGTGCTAATCGGTCCTATGGCTACACCTTC.

This clonotype was observed at least ten times. The chain links TRBV25-1 to TRBJ2-3; D tentatively fits TRBD1 or TRBD2 (5 bases each). The V end lost 2 bases, the J end lost 0 bases, and 21 bases lay between the germline ends. The CDR3 length is 19 residues. CDR1 is MGHDK, CDR2 SYGVNS, per germline. For the CDR3, the DNA is TGTGCCAGCAGTGAAGGGTCAAGGGGAGTCGGGCCTAGCACAGATACGCAGTATTTT. Protein: CASSEGSRGVGPSTDTQYF.

The genes are TRBV20-1 and TRBJ2-3; D assignment may be TRBD1 or TRBD2 (5 bases each). The length of the CDR3 is 16 residues. Germline V gene data show CDR1 as DFQATT and CDR2 as SNEGSKA (reference sequence). Trimming took off 0 bases at V and 2 bases at J, with 15 bases between the two ends. Here the CDR3 reads CSARDQGTFTTDTQYF. CDR3 DNA: TGCAGTGCTAGAGATCAAGGGACGTTTACCACAGATACGCAGTATTTT.

The chain uses TRBV20-1 and TRBJ2-2; TRBD1 agrees at 9 bases. CDR3 length equals 14 residues. Germline V lookup: CDR1 DFQATT, CDR2 SNEGSKA (reference sequence). After removal of 5 bases from V and 10 bases from J, the junction contained 11 bases not matched to a gene. CDR3 nucleotides: TGCAGTGCTGTGGACAGGGGAAACACCAAGGAGCTGTTTTTT. This translates into CSAVDRGNTKELFF.

This clonotype was found a few times. The V and J genes are TRBV14 and TRBJ2-7; D call uncertain. Germline assignment: CDR1 SGHDN and CDR2 FVKESK. V lost 4 bases and J 0 bases, leaving 10 bases between the germline ends. This CDR3 spans 14 amino acids. The CDR3 DNA is TGTGCCAGCAGCCCTCCACAGAGCTCCTACGAGCAGTACTTC. The encoded protein is CASSPPQSSYEQYF.

On this clonotype: This may stem from a read error, because a much larger clone lies one nucleotide away. The chain links TRBV24-1 to TRBJ2-1; TRBD2 agrees at 12 bases. This CDR3 has 15 residues. J gave up 0 bases and V 11 bases, and 4 bases lay outside the gene matches. The germline V gene has CDR1 KGHDR and CDR2 SFDVKD. The CDR3 loop is CASQTSGSSYNEQFF. CDR3 sequence (DNA): TGTGCCAGCCAGACTAGCGGGAGCTCCTACAATGAGCAGTTCTTC.

This clonotype was picked up a small number of times. The V and J genes are TRBV7-2 and TRBJ2-7; TRBD2 is a possible D gene (6 bases). CDR1 is SGHTA, CDR2 FQGNSA, per germline. V was trimmed by 0 bases and J by 6 bases, leaving 12 bases between them. The CDR3 has 14 amino acids. In DNA, the CDR3 is TGTGCCAGCAGCTTAGCTGGACTACCCGGCGAGCAGTACTTC. Encoded protein: CASSLAGLPGEQYF.

The chain joins TRBV29-1 to TRBJ2-3; perhaps D is TRBD1 or TRBD2 (6 bases each). CDR1 is SQVTM, CDR2 ANQGSEA, per germline. V lost 5 bases and J 2 bases, leaving 29 bases between the germline ends. The CDR3 runs to 19 residues. Here the CDR3 reads CSVQRLGGQSLFFTDTQYF. The CDR3 DNA reads as TGCAGCGTTCAGCGCTTGGGGGGCCAGAGCCTATTTTTCACAGATACGCAGTATTTT.

Note on this clonotype: As the CDR3 is not closed by the conserved phenylalanine or tryptophan, this likely results from a read error. It is unclear where the CDR3 begins or ends on the DNA, so no DNA is shown, and the CDR3 is as TCRdb lists it. This chain links TRBV6-5 with TRBJ2-7. The CDR3 is 17 amino acids long, termini counted. Germline assignment: CDR1 MNHEY and CDR2 SVGAGI. CDR3 protein: CASSELTTIQSSYEHYL.

This clonotype was counted only a few times. The rearrangement uses TRBV7-2 and TRBJ1-2; 8 nucleotides align to TRBD1. The V and J ends lost 6 bases and 7 bases, in that order; junction bases with no gene match: 10. The CDR3 runs 14 residues. The germline V gene encodes CDR1 SGHTA and CDR2 FQGNSA. The CDR3 protein is CASSSNQGALGYTF. Here the CDR3 DNA reads TGTGCCAGCAGTTCAAACCAGGGGGCGCTTGGCTACACCTTC. Drawing the rest from reference TRBV7-2 and TRBJ1-2, the complete variable domain is GAGVSQSPSNKVTEKGKDVELRCDPISGHTALYWYRQSLGQGLEFLIYFQGNSAPDKSGLPSDRFSAERTGGSVSTLTIQRTQQEDSAVYLCASSSNQGALGYTFGSGTRLTVV.

This clonotype has just a few counts. This chain joins TRBV2 and TRBJ1-4, with a weak D call TRBD1 (6 bases). CDR3 length: 12 amino acids. Germline values: CDR1 SNHLY, CDR2 FYNNEI. The V gene lost 3 bases and the J gene lost 10 bases, with 9 bases spanning the gap. CDR3 nucleotide sequence: TGTGCCAGCAGTGAGATAGGGGGAAAACTGTTTTTT. Translating it yields CASSEIGGKLFF.

The chain employs TRBV20-1 and TRBJ2-1; D is unresolved. The germline V and J ends were trimmed by 6 bases and 7 bases, with 13 bases remaining between them. The CDR3 runs to 12 residues. Germline-derived CDR1 and CDR2 are DFQATT and SNEGSKA (reference sequence). The CDR3 DNA is TGCAGTGCCCCCGGTCGGGCGAATGAGCAGTTCTTC. Translation: CSAPGRANEQFF.

About this clonotype itself: With a much larger clone just one base away, this may be a read error. The genes are TRBV28 and TRBJ1-5; TRBD1 matches at 7 bases. The V and J ends lost 5 bases and 0 bases, in that order; junction bases with no gene match: 7. The germline V gene encodes CDR1 MDHEN and CDR2 SYDVKM. The CDR3 totals 16 residues. The CDR3 DNA is TGTGCCAGCAGTCCGGGACAGTACTATAGCAATCAGCCCCAGCATTTT. Translating it yields CASSPGQYYSNQPQHF.

The count of this clonotype is one. One end of the junction does not line up with germline, which may come from a read error. The chain carries TRBV4-3 and TRBJ1-5; no clear D gene. This CDR3 is built from 15 residues. Germline CDR1 LGHNA, CDR2 YSLEER. CDR3 loop: CVSSQEPASNQPQHF. CDR3 bases: TGCGTCAGCAGCCAAGAGCCAGCCAGCAATCAGCCCCAGCATTTT.

This clonotype was counted at least ten times. V gene TRBV27 combines with J gene TRBJ1-1, with 8 positions matching TRBD1. Per the germline V gene, CDR1 is MNHEY and CDR2 is SMNVEV (reference sequence). The V and J ends lost 2 bases and 3 bases, in that order; junction bases with no gene match: 2. The CDR3 loop spans 14 amino acids. Written as DNA, the CDR3 is TGTGCCAGCAGTTTACTGACAGGGGACACTGAAGCTTTCTTT. This sequence encodes CASSLLTGDTEAFF.

The rearrangement joins TRBV5-1 to TRBJ1-1; D remains ambiguous. With 5 bases removed from V and 3 bases from J, the gap between germline ends came to 11 bases. The CDR3 length is 13 residues. CDR1 is SGHRS and CDR2 is YFSETQ in the germline V gene. CDR3 DNA: TGCGCCAGCAGGTTGTCAGCTGACACTGAAGCTTTCTTT. This gives the protein CASRLSADTEAFF.

This clonotype was counted many times. The chain has TRBV20-1 and TRBJ2-5; 10 positions match TRBD2. The germline V gene encodes CDR1 DFQATT and CDR2 SNEGSKA (reference sequence). CDR3 length: 15 residues. V was clipped by 5 bases and J by 9 bases; unmatched bases: 15. The DNA for the CDR3 is TGCAGTGCTGGGGACTTGGGACTAGCGCTAACTTCCCAGTACTTC. Translating it yields CSAGDLGLALTSQYF.

This clonotype was seen many times. V usage is TRBV27 and J usage is TRBJ1-1, with 9 bases matching TRBD1. Germline values: CDR1 MNHEY, CDR2 SMNVEV (reference sequence). Losses at the gene ends were 6 bases for V and 1 base for J; bases not matched to a gene: 3. This CDR3 has 14 amino acids. The CDR3 region has the DNA TGTGCCAGCAGCGCGGGACAGGGGAACACTGAAGCTTTCTTT. Its translation is CASSAGQGNTEAFF.

This clonotype was counted ten times or more. The chain joins TRBV27 to TRBJ1-5, with D possibly matching TRBD1 (5 bases). The CDR3 is 15 amino acids. Trimming removed 5 bases at V and 3 bases at J, with 14 bases between. Germline V gene sequence: CDR1 MNHEY, CDR2 SMNVEV (reference sequence). The CDR3 region is CASSPGTYNNQPQHF. CDR3 nucleotides: TGTGCCAGCAGTCCCGGGACGTACAACAATCAGCCCCAGCATTTT.

In regard to this clonotype: A much larger clone is a single base away; this may be a read error. This chain joins TRBV25-1 and TRBJ1-2, with 11 nucleotides matching TRBD1. The V gene's germline CDR1 is MGHDK and CDR2 SYGVNS. The CDR3 is 16 residues long. The V and J ends lost 7 bases and 4 bases, in that order; junction bases with no gene match: 11. The CDR3, as DNA: TGTGCCAGCAACCGCGGGACAGGGGGACAGACCTATGGCTACACCTTC. This translates into CASNRGTGGQTYGYTF.